This TCR beta chain was recovered during a study of CXCR3-negative and CXCR3-positive naive CD8 T cells. General study findings and limits: CXCR3-positive naive cells carried more hydrophobic TRB CDR3s than CXCR3-negative ones.

The TRB cDNA libraries were prepared by 5' RACE with UMI labels. TCRdb reprocessed the 5' RACE reads, keeping one entry per CDR3 protein, no DNA. Its clone listing holds some 110,000 distinct CDR3 sequences. Details on this clonotype: Its antigen is not known.

By phenotype, naive CD8+ T cells were CD45RO-CCR7+CD27+CD95-. Germline V gives CDR1 SQVTM, CDR2 ANQGSEA. The CDR3 covers 11 residues. Source material: naive CXCR3+ CD8+ T cells from blood. The subset was: CD45RO-CCR7+CD27+CD95- naive CD8+ T cells expressing CXCR3 (TNR3+). The receptor's source is a human donor in good health. Some clones in this sample may be carry-over from other donors' samples. The chain links TRBV29-1 to TRBJ1-1. CDR3 sequence: CSFEMNTEAFF.